The entry below gives a single T cell receptor beta chain sequence along with its context. Random hexamers were used to reverse transcribe an amount of 0.5 to 1 ug RNA. TCRdb recomputed calls from the immunoSEQ multiplex PCR reads with MiXCR, one row per CDR3 protein. This table holds 300,000 or so distinct CDR3 sequences, under 95% found once. Germline CDR1 PRHDT, CDR2 FYEKMQ (reference sequence). Trimming removed 8 bases from V and 2 bases from J; junction bases left unmatched: 7. The CDR3 loop spans 15 amino acids. This entry comes from a study of CD8 T cells in Susac syndrome. From blood CD8+ and CD4+ T cells, TCR beta sequences were generated.

This chain joins TRBV13 and TRBJ2-1, with TRBD1 matching 9 bases. The material sequenced was CD4+ T cells from PBMCs. The clonotype originates from a human donor with multiple sclerosis. Here the CDR3 reads CASRPGDRAYNEQFF. DNA for the CDR3: TGTGCCAGCCGCCCCGGGGACAGGGCCTACAATGAGCAGTTCTTC.